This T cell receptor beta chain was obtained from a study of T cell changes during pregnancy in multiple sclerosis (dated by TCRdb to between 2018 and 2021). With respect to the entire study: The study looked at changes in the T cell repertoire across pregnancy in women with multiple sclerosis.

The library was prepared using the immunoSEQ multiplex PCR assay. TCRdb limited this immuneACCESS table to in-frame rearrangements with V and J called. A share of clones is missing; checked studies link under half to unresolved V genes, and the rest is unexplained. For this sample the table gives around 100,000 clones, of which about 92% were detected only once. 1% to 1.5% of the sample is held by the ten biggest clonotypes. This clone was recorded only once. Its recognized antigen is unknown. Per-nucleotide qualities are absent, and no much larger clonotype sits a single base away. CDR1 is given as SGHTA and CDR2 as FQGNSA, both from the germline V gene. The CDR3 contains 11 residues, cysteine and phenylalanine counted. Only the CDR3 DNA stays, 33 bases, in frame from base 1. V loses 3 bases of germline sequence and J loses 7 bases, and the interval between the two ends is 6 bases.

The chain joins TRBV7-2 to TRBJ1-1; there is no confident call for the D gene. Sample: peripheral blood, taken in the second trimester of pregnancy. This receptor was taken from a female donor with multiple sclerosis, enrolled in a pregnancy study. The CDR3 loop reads CASSFQIEAFF. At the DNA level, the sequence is TGTGCCAGCAGCTTCCAGATTGAAGCTTTCTTT.